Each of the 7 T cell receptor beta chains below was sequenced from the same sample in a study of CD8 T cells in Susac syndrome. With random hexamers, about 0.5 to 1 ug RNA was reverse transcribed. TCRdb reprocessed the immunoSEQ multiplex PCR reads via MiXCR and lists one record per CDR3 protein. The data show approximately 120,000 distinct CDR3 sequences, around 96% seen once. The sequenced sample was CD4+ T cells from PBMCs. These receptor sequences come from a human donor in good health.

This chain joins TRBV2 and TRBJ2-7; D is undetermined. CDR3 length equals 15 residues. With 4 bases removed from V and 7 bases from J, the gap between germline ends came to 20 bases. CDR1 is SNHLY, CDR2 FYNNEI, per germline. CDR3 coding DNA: TGTGCCAGCAGTGGCCCGACTTTGGCAGGAGTGGAGCAGTACTTC. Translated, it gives CASSGPTLAGVEQYF.

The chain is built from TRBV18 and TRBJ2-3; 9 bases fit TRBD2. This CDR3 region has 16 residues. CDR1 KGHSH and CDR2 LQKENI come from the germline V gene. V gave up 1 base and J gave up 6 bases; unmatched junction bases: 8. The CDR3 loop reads CASSPQALAGMDTQYF. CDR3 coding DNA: TGTGCCAGCTCACCACAAGCGCTAGCGGGAATGGATACGCAGTATTTT.

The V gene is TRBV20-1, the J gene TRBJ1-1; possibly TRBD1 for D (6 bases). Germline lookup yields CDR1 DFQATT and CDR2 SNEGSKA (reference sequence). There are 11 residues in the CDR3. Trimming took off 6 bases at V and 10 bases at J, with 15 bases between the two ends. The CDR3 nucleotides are TGCAGTGCCCAGTCGGGGGGGCGAGCTTTCTTT. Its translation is CSAQSGGRAFF.

The CDR3 region is CASKGSNEKLFF. The CDR3 nucleotides read TGTGCCAGCAAGGGTTCAAATGAAAAACTGTTTTTT. This chain links TRBV2 with TRBJ1-4, with no clear D. V was pared by 7 bases and J by 5 bases, with 8 bases between. Looked up from germline, CDR1 is SNHLY and CDR2 is FYNNEI. The CDR3 runs 12 residues.

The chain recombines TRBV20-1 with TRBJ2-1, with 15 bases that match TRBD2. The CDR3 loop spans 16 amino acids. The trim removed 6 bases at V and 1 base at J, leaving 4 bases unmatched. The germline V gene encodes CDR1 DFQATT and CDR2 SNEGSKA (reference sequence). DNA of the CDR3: TGCAGTGCCTGGACTAGCGGGAGGGATTCCTACAATGAGCAGTTCTTC. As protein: CSAWTSGRDSYNEQFF.

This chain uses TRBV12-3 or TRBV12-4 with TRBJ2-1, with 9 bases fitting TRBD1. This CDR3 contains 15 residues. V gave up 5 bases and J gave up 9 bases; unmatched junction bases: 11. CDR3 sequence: CASSRVDRGDSEQFF. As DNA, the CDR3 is TGTGCCAGCAGTCGGGTAGACAGGGGGGATAGTGAGCAGTTCTTC.

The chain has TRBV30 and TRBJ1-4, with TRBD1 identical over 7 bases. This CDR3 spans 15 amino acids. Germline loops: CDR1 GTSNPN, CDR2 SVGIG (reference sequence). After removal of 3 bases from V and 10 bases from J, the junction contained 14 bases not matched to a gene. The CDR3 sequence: CAWRSGTATLAKLFF. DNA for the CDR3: TGTGCCTGGAGATCAGGGACAGCTACCCTTGCAAAACTGTTTTTT.